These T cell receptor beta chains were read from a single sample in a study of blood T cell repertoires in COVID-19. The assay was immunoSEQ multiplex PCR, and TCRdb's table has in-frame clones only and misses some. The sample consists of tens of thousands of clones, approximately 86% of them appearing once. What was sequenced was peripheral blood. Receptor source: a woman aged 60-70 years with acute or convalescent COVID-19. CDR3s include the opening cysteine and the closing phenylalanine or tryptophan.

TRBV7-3 CASSTKRGARVTDTQYF
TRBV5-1 CASSQGVTGELFF
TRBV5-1 CASSLLAGAYNEQFF
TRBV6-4 CASSGTANNEQFF
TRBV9 CASSGLQGAGNTIYF
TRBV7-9 CASSLHHVGQGGKTQYF
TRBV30 CAWSLTGTKPIEQYF
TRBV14 CASSQLGGVVVNTEAFF
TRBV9 CASSVELASYEQYF
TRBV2 CASSDGLSNYGYTF
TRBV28 CASSSGRTGGLDYGYTF
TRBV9 CASSARLSSYEQYF
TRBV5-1 CASSLGAAENQPQHF